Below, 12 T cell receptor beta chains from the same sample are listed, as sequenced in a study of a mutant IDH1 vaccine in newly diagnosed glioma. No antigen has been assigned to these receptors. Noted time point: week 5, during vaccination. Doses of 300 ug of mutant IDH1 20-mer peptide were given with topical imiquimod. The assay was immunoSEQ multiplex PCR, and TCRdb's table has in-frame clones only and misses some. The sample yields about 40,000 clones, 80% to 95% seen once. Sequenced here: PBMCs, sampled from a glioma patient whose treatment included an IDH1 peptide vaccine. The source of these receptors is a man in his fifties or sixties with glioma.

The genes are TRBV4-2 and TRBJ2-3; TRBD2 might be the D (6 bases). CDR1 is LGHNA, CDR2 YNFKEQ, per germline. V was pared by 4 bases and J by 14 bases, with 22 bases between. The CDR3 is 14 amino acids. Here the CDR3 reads CASSLGGTAETGYF. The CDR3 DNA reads TGTGCCAGCAGCCTCGGCGGGACTGCCGAGACGGGGTATTTT.

The CDR3 region has the DNA TGTGCCAGCGGGAACTCGGCGGGAAGCACAGATACGCAGTATTTT. Its translation is CASGNSAGSTDTQYF. The V gene is TRBV2, the J gene TRBJ2-3, with a tentative D call TRBD2 (6 bases). The V end lost 8 bases, the J end lost 0 bases, and 15 bases lay between the germline ends. The germline CDR1 and CDR2 sequences are SNHLY and FYNNEI. The length of the CDR3 is 15 residues.

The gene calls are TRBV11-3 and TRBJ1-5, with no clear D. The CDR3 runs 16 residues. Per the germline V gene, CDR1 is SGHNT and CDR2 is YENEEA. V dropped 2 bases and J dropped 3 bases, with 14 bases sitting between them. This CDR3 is CASSLRFAGNNQPQHF. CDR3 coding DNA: TGTGCCAGCAGCTTAAGGTTTGCCGGAAACAATCAGCCCCAGCATTTT.

This CDR3 reads CASSRGDPGYTF. CDR3 bases: TGTGCCAGTAGTAGAGGGGACCCTGGCTACACCTTC. This chain connects TRBV19 to TRBJ1-2; TRBD1 might be the D (5 bases). The CDR3 length is 12 residues. V dropped 4 bases and J dropped 7 bases, with 10 bases sitting between them. CDR1 is LNHDA, CDR2 SQIVND, per germline (reference sequence).

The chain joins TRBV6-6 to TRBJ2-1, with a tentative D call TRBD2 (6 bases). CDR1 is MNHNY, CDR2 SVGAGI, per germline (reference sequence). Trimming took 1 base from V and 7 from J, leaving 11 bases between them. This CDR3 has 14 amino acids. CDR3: CASSYLGGANEQFF. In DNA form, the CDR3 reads TGTGCCAGCAGTTACTTGGGCGGGGCGAATGAGCAGTTCTTC.

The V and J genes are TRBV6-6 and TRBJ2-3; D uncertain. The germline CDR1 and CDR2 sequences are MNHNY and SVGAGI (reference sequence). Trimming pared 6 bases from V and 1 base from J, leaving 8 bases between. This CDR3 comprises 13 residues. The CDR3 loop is CASSRSGTDTQYF. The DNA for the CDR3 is TGTGCCAGCAGCCGGTCGGGCACAGATACGCAGTATTTT.

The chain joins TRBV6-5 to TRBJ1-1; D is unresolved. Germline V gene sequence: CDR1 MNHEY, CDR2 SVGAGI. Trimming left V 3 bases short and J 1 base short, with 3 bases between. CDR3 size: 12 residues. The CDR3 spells CASSYRNTEAFF. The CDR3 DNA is TGTGCCAGCAGTTATAGGAACACTGAAGCTTTCTTT.

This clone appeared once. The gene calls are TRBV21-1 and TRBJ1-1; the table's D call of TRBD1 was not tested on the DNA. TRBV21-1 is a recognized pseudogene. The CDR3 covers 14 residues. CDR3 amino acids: CASNKLGQGAEAFF. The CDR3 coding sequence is TGTGCCAGCAATAAACTTGGACAGGGCGCTGAAGCTTTCTTT.

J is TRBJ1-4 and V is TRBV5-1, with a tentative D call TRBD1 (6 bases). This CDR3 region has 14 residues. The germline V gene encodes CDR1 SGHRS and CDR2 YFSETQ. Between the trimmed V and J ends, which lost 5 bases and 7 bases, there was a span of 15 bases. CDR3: CASRPGHSAEKLFF. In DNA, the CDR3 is TGCGCCAGCAGACCGGGACACTCGGCTGAAAAACTGTTTTTT.

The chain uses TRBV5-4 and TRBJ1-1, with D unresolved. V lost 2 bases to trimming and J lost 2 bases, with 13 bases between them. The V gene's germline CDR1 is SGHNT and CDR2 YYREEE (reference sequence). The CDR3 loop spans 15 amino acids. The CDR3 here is CASSLDRKVNTEAFF. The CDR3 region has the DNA TGTGCCAGCAGCTTAGATAGGAAGGTTAACACTGAAGCTTTCTTT.

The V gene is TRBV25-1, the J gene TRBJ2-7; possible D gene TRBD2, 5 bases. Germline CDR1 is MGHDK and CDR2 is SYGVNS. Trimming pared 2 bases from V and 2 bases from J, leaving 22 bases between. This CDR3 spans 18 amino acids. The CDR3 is CASSEPSARARSPYEQYF. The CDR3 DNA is TGTGCCAGCAGTGAACCCTCGGCGAGGGCCCGAAGCCCCTACGAGCAGTACTTC.

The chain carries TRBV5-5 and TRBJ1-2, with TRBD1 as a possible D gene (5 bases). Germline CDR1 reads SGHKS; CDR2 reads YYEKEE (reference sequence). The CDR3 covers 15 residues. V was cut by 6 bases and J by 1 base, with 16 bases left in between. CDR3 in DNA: TGTGCCAGCATCTTCGGTCCGACAGTTAACTATGGCTACACCTTC. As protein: CASIFGPTVNYGYTF.